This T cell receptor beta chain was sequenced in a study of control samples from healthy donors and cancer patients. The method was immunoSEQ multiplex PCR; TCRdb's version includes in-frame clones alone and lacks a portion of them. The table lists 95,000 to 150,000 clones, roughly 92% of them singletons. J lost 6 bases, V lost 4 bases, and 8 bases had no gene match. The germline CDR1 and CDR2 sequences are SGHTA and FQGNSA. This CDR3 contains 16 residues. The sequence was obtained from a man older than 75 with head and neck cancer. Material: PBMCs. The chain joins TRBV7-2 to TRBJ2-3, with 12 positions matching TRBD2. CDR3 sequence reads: CASSSGLAGPWDTQYF. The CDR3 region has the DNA TGTGCCAGCAGCTCAGGACTAGCGGGGCCCTGGGATACGCAGTATTTT.